A single sample is the source of the 3 T cell receptor beta chains below, sequenced in a study of T cell responses to AZD1222 COVID-19 vaccine. TCRdb's table, derived via immunoSEQ multiplex PCR, lists solely in-frame clones and lacks some. The table records around 130,000 clones, 75% to 95% of them present only once. The sequencing here drew on peripheral blood, taken 28 days after the second dose of the MenACWY control vaccine. Receptors originate from an adult who received the MenACWY meningococcal vaccine as a control.

The rearrangement uses TRBV28 and TRBJ2-7; possibly TRBD1 or TRBD2 for D (6 bases each). In germline, CDR1 is MDHEN, CDR2 SYDVKM. The ends were cut back, 5 bases at V and 3 bases at J, with 14 bases in the middle. The CDR3 sequence is 14 residues long. In DNA, the CDR3 is TGTGCCAGCAGTAGAGGGGGGATCAACTACGAGCAGTACTTC. Translation gives CASSRGGINYEQYF.

This clone was seen only a few times. The chain has TRBV5-1 and TRBJ2-5; TRBD1 matches 9 bases. V shed 4 bases, J shed 3 bases, and the junction held 7 bases outside the gene matches. Germline values: CDR1 SGHRS, CDR2 YFSETQ. The CDR3 loop spans 15 amino acids. Here the CDR3 DNA reads TGCGCCAGCAGCCGGACAGGGGACCCTAAAGAGACCCAGTACTTC. Its translation: CASSRTGDPKETQYF.

V gene TRBV5-1 combines with J gene TRBJ2-2, with TRBD1 identical over 7 bases. With V trimmed by 1 base and J by 4 bases, 7 bases remained unmatched. CDR1 SGHRS and CDR2 YFSETQ come from the germline V gene. There are 16 residues in the CDR3. The CDR3: CASSLLNTGVTGELFF. Here the CDR3 DNA reads TGCGCCAGCAGCTTGTTGAATACAGGGGTCACCGGGGAGCTGTTTTTT. Full variable domain (outside the CDR3, taken from reference TRBV5-1 and TRBJ2-2): KAGVTQTPRYLIKTRGQQVTLSCSPISGHRSVSWYQQTPGQGLQFLFEYFSETQRNKGNFPGRFSGRQFSNSRSEMNVSTLELGDSALYLCASSLLNTGVTGELFFGEGSRLTVL.